This T cell receptor (beta chain) was recovered during a study of blood T cells in healthy people across ages. The study's findings and limits: No one knew whether donors had CMV, which possibly confounded expanded clonotype changes. Among T cells, TCR beta diversity per million cells dropped roughly linearly as age rose.

Through a sample-barcoded 5' primer and a J-beta primer mix, a second PCR was run for roughly 7 to 12 cycles. TCRdb analysed the 5' RACE reads with MiXCR anew, one entry per CDR3 protein. The table has just over 1 million distinct CDR3 sequences, around 45% seen once; the top ten hold 15% to 20%. Trimming left V 0 bases short and J 0 bases short, with 14 bases between. Germline CDR1 and CDR2: DFQATT and SNEGSKA (reference sequence). CDR3 length: 16 amino acids. Donation came from healthy Caucasian individuals in Russia who were aged roughly 6 to 95. About this clonotype: What it recognizes is unknown.

The chain is built from TRBV20-1 and TRBJ1-1; possible D gene TRBD1, 5 bases. The sequence was collected from a woman aged 60-70 years in good health. The sequenced sample consisted of blood. CDR3 region: CSARDQVRAVNTEAFF. The CDR3 DNA is TGCAGTGCTAGAGATCAGGTCAGGGCGGTGAACACTGAAGCTTTCTTT.